This T cell receptor (beta chain) was recovered during a study of CD8+ T cells in alopecia areata. Treatment described: oral pan-JAK inhibitor, 5-10 mg twice daily. V lost 3 bases and J lost 8; bases outside the gene matches: 8. Germline-derived CDR1 and CDR2 are SGHRS and YFSETQ. The CDR3 contains 15 residues. It was cDNA, reverse transcribed from extracted RNA, that served as the sequencing template. Sequenced by immunoSEQ multiplex PCR; TCRdb stores in-frame clones only, minus some. The sample has 90,000 to 120,000 clones, 84% seen once. Here the sequenced sample was CD8+ T cells sorted from blood, taken at week 24, from a patient treated with tofacitinib. The V gene is TRBV5-1, the J gene TRBJ2-1; 10 nucleotides agree with TRBD1. The receptor comes from a human donor with alopecia areata. CDR3 bases: TGCGCCAGCAGCTCCCCGGGACAGGGGTTCGATGAGCAGTTCTTC. It is translated as CASSSPGQGFDEQFF.